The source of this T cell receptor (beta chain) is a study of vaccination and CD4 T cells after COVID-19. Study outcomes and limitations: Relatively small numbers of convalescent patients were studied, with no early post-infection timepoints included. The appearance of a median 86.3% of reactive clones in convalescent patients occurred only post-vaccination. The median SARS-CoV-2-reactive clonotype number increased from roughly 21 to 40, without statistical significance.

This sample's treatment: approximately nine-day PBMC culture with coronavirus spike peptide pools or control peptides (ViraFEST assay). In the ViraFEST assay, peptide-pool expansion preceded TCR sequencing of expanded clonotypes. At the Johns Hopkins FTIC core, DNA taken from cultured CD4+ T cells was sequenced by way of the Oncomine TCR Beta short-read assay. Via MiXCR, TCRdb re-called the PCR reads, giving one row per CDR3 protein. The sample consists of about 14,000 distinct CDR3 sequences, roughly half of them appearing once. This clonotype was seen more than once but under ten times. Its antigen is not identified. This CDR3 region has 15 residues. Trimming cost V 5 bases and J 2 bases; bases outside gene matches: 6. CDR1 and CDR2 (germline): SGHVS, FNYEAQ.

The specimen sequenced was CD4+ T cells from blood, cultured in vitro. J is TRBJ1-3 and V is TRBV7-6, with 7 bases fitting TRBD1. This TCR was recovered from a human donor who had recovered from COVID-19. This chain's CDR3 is CASSLTGLTGNTIYF. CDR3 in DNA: TGTGCCAGCAGCCTGACAGGGCTTACTGGAAACACCATATATTTT.